The text below deals with one T cell receptor (beta chain). What it binds is not known. The record originates from a study of a mutant IDH1 vaccine in newly diagnosed glioma. Across the whole study: Treated patients, approximately 60% male and about 38% female, averaged about 40 years of age. Patients were pretreated with radiotherapy, temozolomide, or both, mostly both.

Time point given: baseline, week 1 (first vaccination visit). Treatment of the sample: pre-vaccination baseline after standard-of-care therapy. Diagnosis in the donors showed new WHO grade 3 or 4 astrocytomas that were IDH1-mutant and ATRX-lost. The CDR3 has 17 residues. V was trimmed by 1 base and J by 3 bases, leaving 18 bases between them. Germline lookup yields CDR1 SGHVS and CDR2 FNYEAQ. Produced via immunoSEQ multiplex PCR; TCRdb's table is partial and in-frame only. The sample contains about 92,000 clones, just under 80% of which appear only once. Overall study findings and caveats: Detectable vaccine-induced immune responses arose in roughly 93% of patients.

The starting material was PBMCs, obtained from a glioma patient treated with radiotherapy, temozolomide or both. V is TRBV7-6 and J is TRBJ1-2; D may be TRBD1 (5 bases). This receptor was taken from a man aged 35 to 55 with glioma. CDR3 in DNA: TGTGCCAGCAGCTTAGAGGTGGCGGGGGTCGGTGACTATGGCTACACCTTC. It translates to CASSLEVAGVGDYGYTF.